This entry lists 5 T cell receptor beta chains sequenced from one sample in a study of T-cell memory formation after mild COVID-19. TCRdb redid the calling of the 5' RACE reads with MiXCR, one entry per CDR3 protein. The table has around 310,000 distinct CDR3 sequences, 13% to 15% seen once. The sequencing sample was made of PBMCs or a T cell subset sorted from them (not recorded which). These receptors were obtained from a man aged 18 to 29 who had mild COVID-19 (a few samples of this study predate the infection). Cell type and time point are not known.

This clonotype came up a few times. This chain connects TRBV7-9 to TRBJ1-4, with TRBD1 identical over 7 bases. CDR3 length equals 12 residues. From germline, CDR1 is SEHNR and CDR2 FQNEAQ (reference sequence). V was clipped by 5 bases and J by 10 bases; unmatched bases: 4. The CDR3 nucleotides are TGTGCCAGCAGCCGGGACAGTTCAAAACTGTTTTTT. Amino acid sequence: CASSRDSSKLFF. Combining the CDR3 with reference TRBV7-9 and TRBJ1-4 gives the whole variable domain DTGVSQNPRHKITKRGQNVTFRCDPISEHNRLYWYRQTLGQGPEFLTYFQNEAQLEKSRLLSDRFSAERPKGSFSTLEIQRTEQGDSAMYLCASSRDSSKLFFGSGTQLSVL.

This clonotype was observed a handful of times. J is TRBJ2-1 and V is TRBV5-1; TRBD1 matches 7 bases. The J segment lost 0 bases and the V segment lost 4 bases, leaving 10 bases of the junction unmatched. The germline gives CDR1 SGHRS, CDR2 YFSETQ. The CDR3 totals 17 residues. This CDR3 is CASSLTGAPNSYNEQFF. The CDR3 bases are TGCGCCAGCAGCCTTACAGGGGCCCCTAACTCCTACAATGAGCAGTTCTTC.

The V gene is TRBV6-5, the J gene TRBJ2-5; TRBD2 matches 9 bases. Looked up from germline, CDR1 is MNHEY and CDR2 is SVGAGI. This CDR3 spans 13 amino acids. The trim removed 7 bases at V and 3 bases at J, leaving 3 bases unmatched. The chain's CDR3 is CASKRGAEETQYF. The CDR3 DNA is TGTGCCAGCAAGCGGGGGGCCGAAGAGACCCAGTACTTC.

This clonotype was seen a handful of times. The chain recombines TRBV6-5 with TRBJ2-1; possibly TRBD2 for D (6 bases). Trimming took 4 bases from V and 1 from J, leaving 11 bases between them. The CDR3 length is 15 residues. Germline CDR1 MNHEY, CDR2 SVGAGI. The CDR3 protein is CASSFRGESYNEQFF. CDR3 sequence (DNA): TGTGCCAGCAGTTTTCGCGGGGAATCCTACAATGAGCAGTTCTTC.

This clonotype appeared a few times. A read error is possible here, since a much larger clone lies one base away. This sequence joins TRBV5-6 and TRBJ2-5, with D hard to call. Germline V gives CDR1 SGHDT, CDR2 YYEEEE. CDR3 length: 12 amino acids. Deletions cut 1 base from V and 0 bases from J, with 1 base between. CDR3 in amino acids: CASSLHQETQYF. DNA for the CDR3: TGTGCCAGCAGCTTGCACCAAGAGACCCAGTACTTC.